These 30 T cell receptor beta chains came from one sample sequenced in a study of Tregs in tolerant kidney transplant recipients. Assay: immunoSEQ multiplex PCR; the TCRdb copy retains only in-frame clones and omits some. The sample yields about 83,000 clones, roughly 98% seen once. Here the sequenced sample was CD4+ T cells from blood, taken before the transplant. Receptors originate from a human donor who received a combined kidney and bone marrow transplant.

This chain joins TRBV19 and TRBJ1-2; 8 bases map to TRBD1. This CDR3 spans 15 amino acids. J was trimmed by 4 bases and V by 1 base; bases with no gene match: 5. CDR1 is LNHDA, CDR2 SQIVND, per germline (reference sequence). The chain's CDR3 is CASSIGQGFVYGYTF. As DNA, the CDR3 is TGTGCCAGTAGTATAGGACAGGGGTTTGTCTATGGCTACACCTTC.

The chain couples TRBV10-3 to TRBJ1-2; no clear D gene. CDR1 is ENHRY, CDR2 SYGVKD, per germline. V was trimmed by 2 bases and J by 10 bases, leaving 11 bases between them. The CDR3 is 12 amino acids. CDR3: CAISEASAVYTF. CDR3 in DNA: TGTGCCATCAGTGAGGCAAGTGCAGTCTACACCTTC.

V and J are TRBV7-8 and TRBJ2-2; 14 bases are shared with TRBD2. V shed 5 bases and J 0 bases; nucleotides not matched to a gene: 5. The germline V gene has CDR1 SGHVS and CDR2 FQNEAQ. There are 18 residues in the CDR3. The CDR3 DNA is TGTGCCAGCAGCGCACGACTAGCGGGAGGGCCGAACACCGGGGAGCTGTTTTTT. Translation gives CASSARLAGGPNTGELFF.

The chain employs TRBV19 and TRBJ2-3; D is ambiguous. With 7 bases removed from V and 1 base from J, the gap between germline ends came to 9 bases. This CDR3 is 13 amino acids long. Germline V gives CDR1 LNHDA, CDR2 SQIVND (reference sequence). The CDR3, as DNA: TGTGCCAGTACCCCACCGGGCACAGATACGCAGTATTTT. It encodes CASTPPGTDTQYF.

This clone was seen only once. V is TRBV6-1 and J is TRBJ2-7; the match to TRBD2 covers 12 bases. J gave up 2 bases and V 8 bases, and 7 bases lay outside the gene matches. The length of the CDR3 is 15 residues. CDR1 and CDR2 from the germline V gene are MNHNS and SASEGT. CDR3 coding DNA: TGTGCCAGCCTAACGTGGACTAGCGGGGCCTACGAGCAGTACTTC. It yields the protein CASLTWTSGAYEQYF.

Here the CDR3 reads CASSEIGYNEQFF. The CDR3 DNA sequence: TGTGCCAGCAGTGAAATCGGTTACAATGAGCAGTTCTTC. The chain employs TRBV2 and TRBJ2-1; D remains ambiguous. This CDR3 has 13 residues. V was shortened by 2 bases and J by 4 bases, with 6 bases between the two germline ends. Germline V gene sequence: CDR1 SNHLY, CDR2 FYNNEI.

The chain joins TRBV7-8 to TRBJ2-7, with a possible D match to TRBD1 (6 bases). The CDR3 has 15 amino acids. Germline CDR1 and CDR2: SGHVS and FQNEAQ. Deletions cut 5 bases from V and 3 bases from J, with 17 bases between. CDR3 coding DNA: TGTGCCAGCAGCCCTGACCCCGGGACATACTACGAGCAGTACTTC. It encodes CASSPDPGTYYEQYF.

The rearrangement joins TRBV5-1 to TRBJ2-3; 10 bases line up with TRBD1. Germline-derived CDR1 and CDR2 are SGHRS and YFSETQ. This CDR3 region has 16 residues. With 3 bases clipped from V and 0 bases from J, the junction kept 4 bases outside the gene matches. The CDR3: CASSWGDRGSTDTQYF. The CDR3 coding sequence is TGCGCCAGCAGCTGGGGGGACAGGGGTAGCACAGATACGCAGTATTTT.

The CDR3 loop is CASSRDGGASTDTQYF. CDR3 DNA sequence: TGTGCCAGCAGCAGGGATGGCGGGGCGAGCACAGATACGCAGTATTTT. The chain combines TRBV5-4 with TRBJ2-3; D perhaps matches TRBD2 (6 bases). Germline lookup yields CDR1 SGHNT and CDR2 YYREEE (reference sequence). The V end lost 4 bases, the J end lost 0 bases, and 15 bases lay between the germline ends. There are 16 residues in the CDR3.

The chain carries TRBV5-1 and TRBJ2-2, with D perhaps matching TRBD1 (6 bases). The CDR3 is 14 amino acids. Germline V CDR1 and CDR2: SGHRS, YFSETQ. Trimming pared 4 bases from V and 3 bases from J, leaving 10 bases between. CDR3 sequence (DNA): TGCGCCAGCAGCACAGGGATATACACCGGGGAGCTGTTTTTT. It is translated as CASSTGIYTGELFF.

The V call is TRBV5-4, the J call TRBJ2-1; 9 nucleotides align to TRBD1. J gave up 3 bases and V 4 bases, and 5 bases lay outside the gene matches. Germline CDR1 reads SGHNT; CDR2 reads YYREEE (reference sequence). The CDR3 covers 15 residues. CDR3 in DNA: TGTGCCAGCAGCCCGGACAGGGGCTTCTACAATGAGCAGTTCTTC. This encodes CASSPDRGFYNEQFF.

The CDR3 spells CASSRPGANVLTF. The CDR3 nucleotides read TGCGCCAGCAGCCGGCCTGGGGCCAACGTCCTGACTTTC. The J gene is TRBJ2-6, the V gene TRBV4-1; D gene unclear. Germline CDR1 reads MGHRA; CDR2 reads YSYEKL. CDR3 length equals 13 residues. Trimming shortened V by 4 bases and J by 2 bases, and 3 bases separated the two germline ends.

This sequence joins TRBV4-3 and TRBJ2-2, with unresolved D. The CDR3 is made up of 15 amino acids. Looked up from germline, CDR1 is LGHNA and CDR2 is YSLEER. Trimming removed 0 bases at V and 4 bases at J, with 9 bases between. CDR3 amino acids: CASSQDLGFTGELFF. In nucleotides, the CDR3 is TGCGCCAGCAGCCAAGATCTCGGGTTCACCGGGGAGCTGTTTTTT.

The chain employs TRBV7-3 and TRBJ2-7; 8 bases line up with TRBD2. CDR3 length equals 15 residues. The ends lost 4 bases at V and 2 bases at J; junction bases unmatched: 7. CDR1 is SGHTA, CDR2 FQGTGA, per germline. CDR3 DNA sequence: TGTGCCAGCAGCTCCGAGCGGGGGCCGACCTACGAGCAGTACTTC. The encoded protein is CASSSERGPTYEQYF.

The genes are TRBV27 and TRBJ2-3; 8 nucleotides match TRBD2. V was clipped by 0 bases and J by 4 bases; unmatched bases: 12. Germline V gene data show CDR1 as MNHEY and CDR2 as SMNVEV (reference sequence). The CDR3 is 18 amino acids. CDR3 sequence reads: CASSLSVASGRYSDTQYF. CDR3 DNA: TGTGCCAGCAGTTTATCCGTCGCTAGCGGGCGATATTCAGATACGCAGTATTTT.

The chain recombines TRBV4-1 with TRBJ2-2; 8 bases match TRBD1. Germline loops: CDR1 MGHRA, CDR2 YSYEKL. With 0 bases clipped from V and 5 bases from J, the junction kept 2 bases outside the gene matches. The CDR3 has 15 amino acids. The CDR3 DNA reads TGCGCCAGCAGCCAAGATCGACAGGGGACCGGGGAGCTGTTTTTT. As protein: CASSQDRQGTGELFF.

There are a few counts of this clone. This rearrangement joins TRBV19 to TRBJ2-1; 7 bases are a match to TRBD2. The CDR3 spans 16 residues. Germline CDR1 reads LNHDA; CDR2 reads SQIVND (reference sequence). Trimming at V came to 1 base and at J to 3 bases, leaving 6 bases not matched to a gene. The CDR3, as DNA: TGTGCCAGTAGTATAGCGGGAGGACGGGGCTACAATGAGCAGTTCTTC. It translates to CASSIAGGRGYNEQFF.

This chain links TRBV27 with TRBJ1-1; no clear D gene. Trimming stripped 0 bases from V and 4 bases from J, with 12 bases between. The CDR3 length is 15 residues. Germline CDR1 and CDR2: MNHEY and SMNVEV (reference sequence). The CDR3 region has the DNA TGTGCCAGCAGTTTATCGATAGCGGCGCGCACTGAAGCTTTCTTT. The encoded protein is CASSLSIAARTEAFF.

The rearrangement joins TRBV9 to TRBJ2-2; tentatively, D is TRBD2 (6 bases). The V end lost 0 bases, the J end lost 7 bases, and 13 bases lay between the germline ends. CDR3 length equals 15 residues. Germline-derived CDR1 and CDR2 are SGDLS and YYNGEE. In nucleotides, the CDR3 is TGTGCCAGCAGCGTAGGGCGGGGCTTTCACGGGGAGCTGTTTTTT. The encoded protein is CASSVGRGFHGELFF.

The rearrangement uses TRBV5-1 and TRBJ1-3, with 10 positions matching TRBD1. CDR3 length: 18 amino acids. Germline V gene data show CDR1 as SGHRS and CDR2 as YFSETQ. The J segment lost 0 bases and the V segment lost 0 bases, leaving 6 bases of the junction unmatched. This chain's CDR3 is CASSLAGTGVSSGNTIYF. The CDR3 DNA reads TGCGCCAGCAGCTTGGCCGGGACAGGGGTGAGCTCTGGAAACACCATATATTTT.

The chain joins TRBV5-5 to TRBJ2-5, with D perhaps matching TRBD2 (6 bases). V was pared by 0 bases and J by 1 base, with 13 bases between. This CDR3 region has 16 residues. Germline V gene lookup returns CDR1 SGHKS and CDR2 YYEKEE (reference sequence). The CDR3 region has the DNA TGTGCCAGCAGCTTGGGCCTCGCGGGGCCCCAAGAGACCCAGTACTTC. This encodes CASSLGLAGPQETQYF.

This chain connects TRBV7-3 to TRBJ1-1; D is possibly TRBD1 (5 bases). The CDR3 is 16 residues long. Germline values: CDR1 SGHTA, CDR2 FQGTGA. Trimming took off 1 base at V and 1 base at J, with 13 bases between the two ends. The CDR3 reads CASSLNGGLGNTEAFF. DNA of the CDR3: TGTGCCAGCAGCTTAAACGGGGGGTTAGGGAACACTGAAGCTTTCTTT.

This rearrangement joins TRBV6-6 to TRBJ1-2; 11 bases agree with TRBD1. This CDR3 region has 14 residues. Germline V CDR1 and CDR2: MNHNY, SVGAGI (reference sequence). V was clipped by 2 bases and J by 8 bases; unmatched bases: 4. The CDR3 nucleotides are TGTGCCAGCAGTTACAGGGACAGGGGGTGGGGCTACACCTTC. Translation gives CASSYRDRGWGYTF.

The chain carries TRBV7-9 and TRBJ1-1; TRBD1 agrees at 7 bases. The V gene end was trimmed by 2 bases and the J gene end by 0 bases; junction bases not matched to a gene: 15. CDR1 SEHNR and CDR2 FQNEAQ come from the germline V gene (reference sequence). The CDR3 covers 19 residues. This chain's CDR3 is CASSLYWDSFAGVNTEAFF. DNA of the CDR3: TGTGCCAGCAGCTTATACTGGGACAGCTTCGCCGGGGTGAACACTGAAGCTTTCTTT.

This rearrangement joins TRBV5-1 to TRBJ2-5, with 7 bases aligning to TRBD1. Losses at the gene ends were 4 bases for V and 1 base for J; bases not matched to a gene: 4. The length of the CDR3 is 14 residues. Germline V gives CDR1 SGHRS, CDR2 YFSETQ. The CDR3 loop reads CASSDGDSQETQYF. The CDR3 nucleotides are TGCGCCAGCAGCGATGGGGACAGCCAAGAGACCCAGTACTTC.

This clone was seen just once. The chain employs TRBV6-6 and TRBJ1-2; 10 bases match TRBD1. In germline, CDR1 is MNHNY, CDR2 SVGAGI (reference sequence). Trimming removed 2 bases from V and 8 bases from J; junction bases left unmatched: 8. CDR3 length: 15 residues. CDR3 in amino acids: CASSYPGTGVEGYTF. The CDR3 nucleotides read TGTGCCAGCAGTTACCCCGGGACAGGGGTTGAAGGCTACACCTTC.

V usage is TRBV6-6 and J usage is TRBJ1-4; D call uncertain. CDR3 length: 13 amino acids. The V gene lost 0 bases and the J gene lost 4 bases, with 3 bases spanning the gap. The germline CDR1 and CDR2 sequences are MNHNY and SVGAGI (reference sequence). Here the CDR3 reads CASSYSSNEKLFF. The CDR3 nucleotides read TGTGCCAGCAGTTACTCTAGTAATGAAAAACTGTTTTTT.

This chain joins TRBV10-2 and TRBJ1-5; D is undetermined. Per the germline V gene, CDR1 is WSHSY and CDR2 is SAAADI. V was cut by 3 bases and J by 0 bases, with 9 bases left in between. The CDR3 has 15 residues. This CDR3 is CASSDKAYSNQPQHF. The CDR3 DNA sequence: TGCGCCAGCAGTGATAAAGCTTATAGCAATCAGCCCCAGCATTTT.

The chain combines TRBV19 with TRBJ2-1; 11 nucleotides match TRBD2. The V gene's germline CDR1 is LNHDA and CDR2 SQIVND (reference sequence). After removal of 4 bases from V and 4 bases from J, the junction contained 15 bases not matched to a gene. This CDR3 comprises 19 residues. The CDR3 loop reads CASSTEPTLAGGPYNEQFF. The CDR3 DNA follows: TGTGCCAGTAGTACCGAACCTACCTTAGCGGGAGGGCCTTACAATGAGCAGTTCTTC.

This chain joins TRBV2 and TRBJ1-5; TRBD1 is a possible D gene (6 bases). CDR1 is SNHLY and CDR2 is FYNNEI in the germline V gene. CDR3 size: 16 residues. The V and J ends lost 2 bases and 0 bases respectively, with 11 bases between them. The CDR3 DNA is TGTGCCAGCAGTGAATCATGGACAGATAGCAATCAGCCCCAGCATTTT. As protein: CASSESWTDSNQPQHF.